The next 28 T cell receptor gamma chains were all read from a single sample in a study of gamma-delta chains in newborns, infants, children. TCRdb re-called the reads through CATT. The repertoire holds 300 to 350 gamma-chain clones, with approximately 83% as singletons. The specimen comprised blood, sampled at baseline. These receptors all stem from a child who was a newborn, infant or young child, either healthy, febrile or measles-vaccinated (not recorded which). This table probably holds off-target reads from a library built for another chain.

Of note for this clone: It is unclear where the CDR3 begins or ends on the DNA, so no DNA is shown, and the CDR3 is as TCRdb lists it. The J gene was not called, though the V gene is TRGV9. Germline V gene lookup returns CDR1 GITISATS and CDR2 ISYDGTV (reference sequence). Counting both end residues, the CDR3 totals 25 amino acids. The CDR3 loop reads CACDTLTGGYWDTRQMFFGTGIKLF.

Points on this clone: The limits of the CDR3 on the DNA are not certain, so only TCRdb's listed CDR3 is given. The J gene was not called, though the V gene is TRGV9. The CDR3 length equals 25 residues, ends included. Germline values: CDR1 GITISATS, CDR2 ISYDGTV (reference sequence). The CDR3: CACDTGGFSSWDTRQMFFGTGIKLF.

To note about this clone: Because the CDR3's place on the DNA is in doubt, the DNA is left out and the CDR3 is given as listed by TCRdb. The sample carries other DNA sequences with the same CDR3. The J gene was not called, though the V gene is TRGV9. From germline, CDR1 is GITISATS and CDR2 ISYDGTV (reference sequence). The CDR3 length equals 27 residues, ends included. The CDR3 region is CACDTVLGDTSSWDTRQMFFGTGIKLF.

Comments on this clone: No DNA is shown, since the ends of the CDR3 on it are uncertain; the CDR3 is the one TCRdb lists. The V gene is listed as TRGV9; no J gene was called. A total of 25 residues make up the CDR3, ends included. CDR1 and CDR2 from the germline V gene are GITISATS and ISYDGTV (reference sequence). The CDR3 loop is CACDVLGDTSWDTRQMFFGTGIKLF.

This clone was found once. The limits of the CDR3 on the DNA are not certain, so only TCRdb's listed CDR3 is given. No J gene call was made, and the V gene is TRGV9. Germline values: CDR1 GITISATS, CDR2 ISYDGTV (reference sequence). From its first to its last residue, the CDR3 has 26 amino acids. The CDR3 here is CACDTVLGEGSWDTRQMFFGTGIKLF.

Comment on this clone: No DNA is shown, since the ends of the CDR3 on it are uncertain; the CDR3 is the one TCRdb lists. The V gene is TRGV9, but the J gene lacks a call. The CDR3 is 26 amino acids in total, end residues counted. CDR1 is GITISATS and CDR2 is ISYDGTV in the germline V gene (reference sequence). The CDR3 here is CACDRGIRGRTWDTRQMFFGTGIKLF.

As concerns this clone: The DNA is left out, because the CDR3 cannot be placed on it with certainty; the CDR3 is given as TCRdb lists it. CDR3 in amino acids: CACDTALLGGFSWDTRQMFFGTGIKLF. The J segment was not called; the V segment is TRGV9. The CDR3 has 27 residues if both end residues are counted. Germline assignment: CDR1 GITISATS and CDR2 ISYDGTV (reference sequence).

The V gene call is TRGV9, and the J gene call is absent. CDR3 length equals 17 residues. CDR1 GITISATS and CDR2 ISYDGTV come from the germline V gene (reference sequence). CDR3 protein: CACDILGDRVLTAQLFF. The DNA for the CDR3 is TGTGCCTGTGACATACTGGGGGATCGGGTTTTGACAGCACAACTCTTCTTT.

The J gene went uncalled, whereas the V gene is TRGV9. This CDR3 has 19 residues. CDR1 is GITISATS, CDR2 ISYDGTV, per germline (reference sequence). CDR3 amino acids: CACDTLGDTRKALTAQLFF. CDR3 DNA: TGTGCCTGTGACACCTTGGGGGATACGCGGAAAGCTTTGACAGCACAACTCTTCTTT.

TRGV9 is the V gene, and the J gene was not called. The CDR3 spans 21 residues. Germline V gene data show CDR1 as GITISATS and CDR2 as ISYDGTV (reference sequence). CDR3 amino acids: CAFPLGIRELGDTPYTDKLTF. The CDR3 DNA follows: TGTGCCTTCCCATTGGGGATCCGGGAACTGGGGGATACGCCGTACACCGATAAACTCACCTTT.

The J gene was not called, though the V gene is TRGV9. The CDR3 runs to 16 residues. CDR1 and CDR2 (germline): GITISATS, ISYDGTV (reference sequence). As DNA, the CDR3 is TGTGCCTGTGACACACTGGGGGATACTTTGGCAGCACAACTCTTCTTT. Its protein product is CACDTLGDTLAAQLFF.

The V gene reported is TRGV9; the J gene is uncalled. This CDR3 is built from 17 residues. CDR1 GITISATS and CDR2 ISYDGTV come from the germline V gene (reference sequence). The CDR3 is CACDTITAPFLTAQLFF. The DNA of the CDR3 is TGTGCCTGTGACACAATTACTGCTCCCTTCTTGACAGCACAACTCTTCTTT.

In the case of this clone: The DNA is omitted, as the CDR3 cannot be located on it reliably, and the CDR3 follows TCRdb's listing. The V gene call reads TRGV9; no J gene was called. The CDR3 length equals 28 residues, ends included. CDR1 GITISATS and CDR2 ISYDGTV come from the germline V gene (reference sequence). The CDR3 is CACDTILGDPHSSWDTRQMFFGTGIKLF.

No call exists for the J gene, whereas the V gene is TRGV9. Germline CDR1 reads GITISATS; CDR2 reads ISYDGTV (reference sequence). The CDR3 extends over 18 amino acids. Written as DNA, the CDR3 is TGTGCCTGTGACACCCTTACTGGGGGACACTCCCCGACAGCACAACTCTTCTTT. Its protein is CACDTLTGGHSPTAQLFF.

No call exists for the J gene, whereas the V gene is TRGV9. Germline CDR1 and CDR2: GITISATS and ISYDGTV (reference sequence). The CDR3 loop spans 17 amino acids. The chain's CDR3 is CACDILGDDPLTAQLFF. The CDR3 DNA sequence: TGTGCCTGTGACATACTGGGGGATGACCCTTTGACAGCACAACTCTTCTTT.

Comments on this clone: The limits of the CDR3 on the DNA are not certain, so only TCRdb's listed CDR3 is given. No J gene was called, and the V gene is TRGV9. Per germline, CDR1 GITISATS and CDR2 ISYDGTV (reference sequence). The CDR3 sequence runs 27 residues, both termini included. The CDR3 loop is CACDTAGGSLRSWDTRQMFFGTGIKLF.

This clone has a handful of counts. The DNA is left out, because the CDR3 cannot be placed on it with certainty; the CDR3 is given as TCRdb lists it. The identical CDR3 is also encoded by other nucleotide sequences in the sample. The V gene corresponds to TRGV9; no J gene was called. CDR1 is GITISATS and CDR2 is ISYDGTV in the germline V gene (reference sequence). The CDR3 totals 20 residues, both ends included. The CDR3 spells CACDTWDTRQMFFGTGIKLF.

Comment on this clone: It is unclear where the CDR3 begins or ends on the DNA, so no DNA is shown, and the CDR3 is as TCRdb lists it. V gene TRGV9 was called; the J gene was not. Germline V CDR1 and CDR2: GITISATS, ISYDGTV (reference sequence). The CDR3 adds up to 28 amino acids, both ends counted. The CDR3 here is CACDTGWGIRESSWDTRQMFFGTGIKLF.

Only a few counts were recorded for this clone. Here the V gene is TRGV9, but the J gene went uncalled. CDR3 size: 17 residues. Germline assignment: CDR1 GITISATS and CDR2 ISYDGTV (reference sequence). The CDR3 DNA is TGTGCCTGTGACACGGTGGGGGCTACCGGATTGACAGCACAACTCTTCTTT. As protein: CACDTVGATGLTAQLFF.

As concerns this clone: The limits of the CDR3 on the DNA are not certain, so only TCRdb's listed CDR3 is given. The J gene has no call, while the V gene is TRGV9. The CDR3 spans 26 amino acids, including both terminal residues. From germline, CDR1 is GITISATS and CDR2 ISYDGTV (reference sequence). CDR3 in amino acids: CACDTVWGSSSWDTRQMFFGTGIKLF.

As regards this clone: No DNA is shown, since the ends of the CDR3 on it are uncertain; the CDR3 is the one TCRdb lists. The V gene is TRGV9, but the J gene lacks a call. Germline CDR1 GITISATS, CDR2 ISYDGTV (reference sequence). The CDR3 comprises 27 residues, both ends counted. CDR3 residues: CAFGFVLGDVSSWDTRQMFFGTGIKLF.

With regard to this clone: The limits of the CDR3 on the DNA are not certain, so only TCRdb's listed CDR3 is given. No J gene was called, and the V gene is TRGV9. The germline V gene encodes CDR1 GITISATS and CDR2 ISYDGTV (reference sequence). The CDR3 is made up of 25 amino acids, end residues included. CDR3 sequence reads: CACDTMGDSSGDTRQMFFGTGIKLF.

There are a few counts of this clone. The limits of the CDR3 on the DNA are not certain, so only TCRdb's listed CDR3 is given. TRGV9 is the V gene, and the J gene was not called. The V gene's germline CDR1 is GITISATS and CDR2 ISYDGTV (reference sequence). The CDR3 has 29 residues if both end residues are counted. The CDR3 sequence: CACDTVIRTGGRSSWDTRQMFFGTGIKLF.

No J gene was assigned, while the V gene was called as TRGV9. This CDR3 is 16 amino acids long. CDR1 GITISATS and CDR2 ISYDGTV come from the germline V gene (reference sequence). CDR3 nucleotide sequence: TGTGCCTGTGACACCGTGGGGGCCACTTTGACAGCACAACTCTTCTTT. It yields the protein CACDTVGATLTAQLFF.

This clone was seen once. The limits of the CDR3 on the DNA are not certain, so only TCRdb's listed CDR3 is given. For the V gene the call is TRGV9; the J gene has no call. Termini included, the CDR3 measures 26 amino acids. CDR1 and CDR2 (germline): GITISATS, ISYDGTV (reference sequence). CDR3 residues: CACDTGGYPSSWDTRQMFFGTGIKLF.

About this clone itself: No DNA is shown, since the ends of the CDR3 on it are uncertain; the CDR3 is the one TCRdb lists. No J gene was named, though the V gene is TRGV9. The germline V gene encodes CDR1 GITISATS and CDR2 ISYDGTV (reference sequence). The CDR3 comprises 25 residues, both ends counted. The CDR3 protein is CACDNTGGYSWDTRQMFFGTGIKLF.

A remark on this clone: The DNA is omitted, as the CDR3 cannot be located on it reliably, and the CDR3 follows TCRdb's listing. Called V gene: TRGV9; the J gene was not called. Germline assignment: CDR1 GITISATS and CDR2 ISYDGTV (reference sequence). The CDR3 spans 26 amino acids, including both terminal residues. The CDR3 sequence is CACDTLTGGYSWDTRQMFFGTGIKLF.

A single count supports this clone. No DNA is shown, since the ends of the CDR3 on it are uncertain; the CDR3 is the one TCRdb lists. The J gene was not called, though the V gene is TRGV9. The CDR3 spans 22 amino acids, including both terminal residues. Germline values: CDR1 GITISATS, CDR2 ISYDGTV (reference sequence). CDR3 sequence reads: CACDPLSWDTRQMFFGTGIKLF.